This entry is about one T cell receptor (beta chain). This entry comes from a study of blood T cell repertoires in COVID-19. Germline values: CDR1 KGHSH, CDR2 LQKENI. The CDR3 covers 16 residues. V lost 3 bases and J lost 2; bases outside the gene matches: 6. Per the original data handling: Quantification of nucleated cells was approximated via reference gene primer amplification. The data were produced by immunoSEQ multiplex PCR, yet TCRdb's version contains in-frame clones alone and is incomplete. V, J and clone size are taken as reported in that table, and D and trimming were inferred from the DNA itself. The sample lists 95,000 to 150,000 clones; 88% were seen once.

Sequenced material: peripheral blood. The chain joins TRBV18 to TRBJ2-3; 9 nucleotides line up with TRBD2. This TCR came from a man between 50 and 59 years old with acute or convalescent COVID-19. CDR3 sequence: CASSPVAGGNTDTQYF. Here the CDR3 DNA reads TGTGCCAGCTCACCCGTTGCGGGAGGGAACACAGATACGCAGTATTTT.